This is a list of T cell receptor beta chains from one sample in a study of CD8 T cells in ankylosing spondylitis. In TCRdb, the 5' RACE reads were re-called with MiXCR into one record per CDR3 protein. The sample lists about 150,000 distinct CDR3 sequences; around 32% were seen once. Sequenced input: synovial fluid, either unsorted or a sorted T cell fraction (not recorded which). These receptors were obtained from a male donor with ankylosing spondylitis. Each CDR3 is given with its conserved first and last residue. A D gene is named only where the DNA matches it firmly. Not all rows give a size; the values are once, few, many and, for expanded clones, a class.

TRBJ2-2	TRBV24-1	many	-	TGTGCCACCAGTGCTTCGACAGGTCACACCGGGGAGCTGTTTTTT	CATSASTGHTGELFF
TRBJ2-3	TRBV11-2	few	TRBD2	TGTGCCAGCAGCTTAATTGCGGCCCAGCGGGAAACTAGCACAGATACGCAGTATTTT	CASSLIAAQRETSTDTQYF
TRBJ2-1	TRBV20-1	-	TRBD2	TGCAGTGCTAGAGATTATCGGACTAGCGGGGGGTGGAATGAGCAGTTCTTC	CSARDYRTSGGWNEQFF
TRBJ2-1	TRBV19	few	-	TGTGCCAGTAGTATAGATCGGGGTGGTGAGCAGTTCTTC	CASSIDRGGEQFF
TRBJ2-5	TRBV20-1	-	-	TGCAGTGCTAGAGGGGGTAAAGAGACCCAGTACTTC	CSARGGKETQYF
TRBJ1-2	TRBV20-1	few	-	TGCAGTGCCAAAGCCCTCTCCCGGGACTATGGCTACACCTTC	CSAKALSRDYGYTF
TRBJ2-1	TRBV29-1	few	-	TGCAGCGTCAACCCGGGGACACGCAAAGGGGATGAGCAGTTCTTC	CSVNPGTRKGDEQFF
TRBJ2-7	TRBV9	few	-	TGTGCCAGCATCGCGGAGCAGTACTTC	CASIAEQYF
TRBJ1-2	TRBV18	-	-	TGTGCCAGCACCACAACAGGAACCTATGGCTACACCTTC	CASTTTGTYGYTF
TRBJ1-2	TRBV27	few	-	TGTGCCAGCAGTTCCCTCCAAGGGACGACCTATGGCTACACCTTC	CASSSLQGTTYGYTF
TRBJ2-1	TRBV5-1	many	-	TGCGCCAGCAGCTTGATGGAGCGGTTATCCTACAATGAGCAGTTCTTC	CASSLMERLSYNEQFF
TRBJ1-6	TRBV4-2	-	-	TGTGCCAGTTCGAGGGCGCAGTCACCCCTCCACTTT	CASSRAQSPLHF
TRBJ2-1	TRBV6-1	-	-	TGTGCCAGCAATCGGGAAATGAAGGGGAATGAGCAGTTCTTC	CASNREMKGNEQFF
TRBJ1-5	TRBV6-5	few	-	TGTGCCAGCAGTTACAAGGGCTTGGCCAATCAGCCCCAGCATTTT	CASSYKGLANQPQHF
TRBJ2-1	TRBV5-1	many	TRBD2	TGCGCCAGCAGCTTGGGGGGCGGGGGCTCCTACAATGAGCAGTTCTTC	CASSLGGGGSYNEQFF
TRBJ2-2	TRBV28	few	-	TGTGCCAGCAGGCTTCTCGACACCGGGGAGCTGTTTTTT	CASRLLDTGELFF
TRBJ1-3	TRBV30	-	-	TGTGCCTGGATGAGGGGCAGCGGTAGCTCTGGAAACACCATATATTTT	CAWMRGSGSSGNTIYF
TRBJ2-5	TRBV11-2	few	TRBD2	TGTGCCAGCAGCTTAGAGTCGGGGGGGGAGACCCAGTACTTC	CASSLESGGETQYF
TRBJ2-1	TRBV7-8	many	-	TGTGCCAGCAGCTTAGAAGGCAATGAGCAGTTCTTC	CASSLEGNEQFF
TRBJ1-2	TRBV19	few	-	TGTGCCAGCCGCACAGCCAACTATGGCTACACCTTC	CASRTANYGYTF
TRBJ1-2	TRBV12-3/TRBV12-4	-	-	TGTGCCAGCAGTTTAATAGGGTTCGATGGCTACACCTTC	CASSLIGFDGYTF
TRBJ1-1	TRBV11-2	-	-	TGTGCCAGCAGCCTACACCGGATGAACACTGAAGCTTTCTTT	CASSLHRMNTEAFF
TRBJ2-1	TRBV2	many	TRBD2	TGTGCCAGCAGTGAAGAAGCGGGGGGGCCCCACAATGAGCAGTTCTTC	CASSEEAGGPHNEQFF
TRBJ2-1	TRBV12-3/TRBV12-4	-	TRBD2	TGTGCCAGCAGTTGGGGGGGAGGGTCCGTCTCCTACAATGAGCAGTTCTTC	CASSWGGGSVSYNEQFF
TRBJ2-4	TRBV12-3/TRBV12-4	-	TRBD1	TGTGCCAGCAGTTTGGGGACAGGGATAAACATTCAGTACTTC	CASSLGTGINIQYF
TRBJ2-7	TRBV5-6	-	-	TGTGCCAGCAGCTTAGTAACCGGGACCGGGCGGAACGAGCAGTACTTC	CASSLVTGTGRNEQYF
TRBJ1-5	TRBV4-3	few	-	TGCGCCAGCAGCGAAGGGGTACAGGGAGGTCAGCCCCAGCATTTT	CASSEGVQGGQPQHF
TRBJ2-1	TRBV27	-	TRBD2	TGTGCCAGCTGGCGGGAGGTCAATGAGCAGTTCTTC	CASWREVNEQFF
TRBJ1-1	TRBV7-6	few	-	TGTGCCAGCAGCTTAGGAGGCCTACGGGCGACTTTCTTT	CASSLGGLRATFF
TRBJ2-3	TRBV12-3/TRBV12-4	-	TRBD2	TGTGCCAGCAGTTTCGGGGCAGGGAGGGAGTATTTT	CASSFGAGREYF
TRBJ2-3	TRBV12-3/TRBV12-4	-	TRBD2	TGTGCCAGCAGTCCAATAGCGGGGATTAGCACAGATACGCAGTATTTT	CASSPIAGISTDTQYF
TRBJ2-4	TRBV28	-	TRBD2	TGTGCCAGCAGTTCCACAGCGGGAGGGGCAAACATTCAGTACTTC	CASSSTAGGANIQYF
TRBJ2-5	TRBV20-1	medium-sized	-	TGCAGTGCTCGCCGGTGGCAGCAAGAGACCCAGTACTTC	CSARRWQQETQYF
TRBJ2-5	TRBV5-1	-	-	TGCGCCAGCAGCGCTCCACAGGCGGGGACCCAGTACTTC	CASSAPQAGTQYF
TRBJ2-2	TRBV12-3/TRBV12-4	-	TRBD1	TGTGCCAGCAGTCGAGGGGGCGAGAACACCGGGGAGCTGTTTTTT	CASSRGGENTGELFF
TRBJ2-5	TRBV10-1	-	-	TGCGCCAGCAGTGAGTCGACTGGGGCCCAGTACTTC	CASSESTGAQYF
TRBJ1-4	TRBV4-1	-	TRBD1	TGCGCCAGCAGACAAACAGGGGCAGACGATGAAAAACTGTTTTTT	CASRQTGADDEKLFF
TRBJ2-3	TRBV20-1	-	TRBD2	TGCAGTGCCGACAAAGTGACTAGCTCGGCAGATACGCAGTATTTT	CSADKVTSSADTQYF
TRBJ2-3	TRBV21-1	-	-	TGTGCCAGCAGCAAAATGCATCCTCTAGCCTGGCCAGATACGCAGTATTTT	CASSKMHPLAWPDTQYF
TRBJ1-3	TRBV6-2/TRBV6-3	-	TRBD1	TGTGCCAGCACCCCGGGACAGTCTGGAAACACCATATATTTT	CASTPGQSGNTIYF
TRBJ2-5	TRBV20-1	-	-	TGCAGTCGCTACCGACCATCGGGGACCCAGTACTTC	CSRYRPSGTQYF
TRBJ2-5	TRBV7-9	-	-	TGTGCCAGCAGCTTAGAGGGCCGCGGGCAAGAGACCCAGTACTTC	CASSLEGRGQETQYF
TRBJ1-4	TRBV20-1	few	-	TGCAGTGCTAGAGACCTGAGAAATCCAACTAATGAAAAACTGTTTTTT	CSARDLRNPTNEKLFF
TRBJ1-6	TRBV6-5	few	-	TGTGCCAGCAGTTATAGGTCCGGAGGCTACTCCTATAATTCACCCCTCCACTTT	CASSYRSGGYSYNSPLHF
TRBJ2-1	TRBV29-1	-	TRBD2	TGCAGCGTCCCCCGGGGTAGCGGGAGTTTAAACAATGAGCAGTTCTTC	CSVPRGSGSLNNEQFF
TRBJ2-7	TRBV5-1	once	TRBD2	TGCGCCAGCAGCTTGGCAGTTGGACTAGCGGGGGGCTACGAGCAGTACTTC	CASSLAVGLAGGYEQYF
TRBJ1-1	TRBV11-3	-	-	TGTGCCAGCAGCTTAAAAATGGCCGGTGAAGCTTTCTTT	CASSLKMAGEAFF
TRBJ2-2	TRBV5-1	-	TRBD1	TGCGCCAGCAGCTTGGCCAGGGGGCCGACCGGGGAGCTGTTTTTT	CASSLARGPTGELFF
TRBJ2-7	TRBV6-5	-	-	TGTGCCAGCAGTCACGGGACTAGCGGACAGGGGGGGGAGCAGTACTTC	CASSHGTSGQGGEQYF
TRBJ1-1	TRBV12-3/TRBV12-4	many	-	TGTGCCAGCAGCGCCCGTCCTCTGACTGAAGCTTTCTTT	CASSARPLTEAFF
TRBJ1-1	TRBV7-9	few	TRBD1	TGTGCCAGCAGCGTCGGCAGGGGGCTGGGCACTGAAGCTTTCTTT	CASSVGRGLGTEAFF